What follows are 20 T cell receptor beta chains derived from one specimen sequenced in a study of cytomegalovirus exposure and HLA in healthy donors. The PCR employed 60 Vbeta primers together with 13 Jbeta primers. TCRdb's table, derived via immunoSEQ multiplex PCR, lists solely in-frame clones and lacks some. The sample has approximately 27,000 clones, 70% seen once. Sequenced sample: PBMCs. Every receptor here comes from a woman between 45 and 65 years old in good health and CMV-seronegative.

The chain links TRBV13 to TRBJ1-2; TRBD1 aligns across 8 bases. There are 13 residues in the CDR3. Trimming cost V 5 bases and J 4 bases; bases outside gene matches: 3. Looked up from germline, CDR1 is PRHDT and CDR2 is FYEKMQ (reference sequence). Here the CDR3 reads CASSPDRVYGYTF. CDR3 DNA: TGTGCCAGCAGCCCGGACAGGGTCTATGGCTACACCTTC.

The chain combines TRBV5-6 with TRBJ2-3; TRBD2 might be the D (6 bases). The CDR3 length is 15 residues. Germline-derived CDR1 and CDR2 are SGHDT and YYEEEE. V was pared by 1 base and J by 4 bases, with 13 bases between. The CDR3 nucleotides are TGTGCCAGCAGCTTGTTTGCGGGACCCCCAGATACGCAGTATTTT. Its translation is CASSLFAGPPDTQYF.

The chain carries TRBV7-3 and TRBJ2-1, with 8 positions matching TRBD2. Unmatched junction bases numbered 3, after V lost 2 bases and J lost 0 bases. This CDR3 has 16 amino acids. Germline V gene lookup returns CDR1 SGHTA and CDR2 FQGTGA. The CDR3 spells CASSLVSGISYNEQFF. The DNA of the CDR3 is TGTGCCAGCAGCTTAGTTAGCGGGATCTCCTACAATGAGCAGTTCTTC. Full variable domain (remainder filled in from reference TRBV7-3 and TRBJ2-1): GAGVSQTPSNKVTEKGKYVELRCDPISGHTALYWYRQSLGQGPEFLIYFQGTGAADDSGLPNDRFFAVRPEGSVSTLKIQRTERGDSAVYLCASSLVSGISYNEQFFGPGTRLTVL.

The rearrangement joins TRBV5-1 to TRBJ1-1, with 7 bases lining up with TRBD1. There are 14 residues in the CDR3. After removal of 0 bases from V and 5 bases from J, the junction contained 4 bases not matched to a gene. Germline CDR1 SGHRS, CDR2 YFSETQ. CDR3 protein: CASSLEGARTEAFF. The CDR3 bases are TGCGCCAGCAGCTTGGAGGGGGCGAGGACTGAAGCTTTCTTT. The full variable domain, rest sourced from reference TRBV5-1 and TRBJ1-1, is KAGVTQTPRYLIKTRGQQVTLSCSPISGHRSVSWYQQTPGQGLQFLFEYFSETQRNKGNFPGRFSGRQFSNSRSEMNVSTLELGDSALYLCASSLEGARTEAFFGQGTRLTVV.

As regards this clone: The junction shows a germline mismatch at one end, possibly a read error. V and J are TRBV2 and TRBJ1-1; tentatively, D is TRBD1 (5 bases). The germline CDR1 and CDR2 sequences are SNHLY and FYNNEI. The CDR3 is made up of 13 amino acids. The CDR3 is CASREGRGTEAFF. The CDR3 DNA is TGTGCCAGCAGAGAAGGAAGGGGCACTGAAGCTTTCTTT.

On this clone itself: At one boundary the junction diverges from the germline segment, which might be a read error. The J gene is TRBJ2-1, the V gene TRBV15; D perhaps matches TRBD2 (6 bases). This CDR3 spans 12 amino acids. Germline CDR1 and CDR2: LNHNV and YYDKDF (reference sequence). The CDR3 protein is CATSRAVEGLIF. The CDR3 DNA follows: TGTGCCACCAGCAGAGCAGTGGAGGGCTTAATCTTC.

This clone was detected a few times. This chain joins TRBV12-5 and TRBJ1-3; no reliable D call. Trimming took 0 bases from V and 8 from J, leaving 14 bases between them. The CDR3 is 15 residues long. Germline CDR1 and CDR2: LGHNT and FRNRAP. CDR3 amino acids: CASGLVIGPLDTIYF. The DNA of the CDR3 is TGTGCTAGTGGTTTGGTAATTGGGCCACTGGACACCATATATTTT.

V is TRBV2 and J is TRBJ1-6; no reliable D call. Germline V CDR1 and CDR2: SNHLY, FYNNEI. This CDR3 has 13 amino acids. Trimming took off 7 bases at V and 10 bases at J, with 14 bases between the two ends. CDR3 sequence: CASTGLEGSPLHF. In nucleotides, the CDR3 is TGTGCCAGCACCGGACTGGAAGGCTCACCCCTCCACTTT.

The V and J genes are TRBV29-1 and TRBJ1-1; D is ambiguous. The germline CDR1 and CDR2 sequences are SQVTM and ANQGSEA. There are 12 residues in the CDR3. Between the trimmed V and J ends, which lost 6 bases and 1 base, there was a span of 9 bases. CDR3: CSVNRGNTEAFF. The CDR3 bases are TGCAGCGTAAACCGGGGGAACACTGAAGCTTTCTTT.

Only a few counts were recorded for this clone. The chain recombines TRBV7-8 with TRBJ2-1; 12 bases line up with TRBD2. The CDR3 loop spans 16 amino acids. V gave up 4 bases and J gave up 8 bases; unmatched junction bases: 9. The germline V gene has CDR1 SGHVS and CDR2 FQNEAQ. The CDR3 coding sequence is TGTGCCAGCAGCTCGAGTACTAGCGGGAGGATGGATGAGCAGTTCTTC. Translated: CASSSSTSGRMDEQFF.

This chain links TRBV5-1 with TRBJ1-5, with TRBD1 as a possible D gene (6 bases). Trimming pared 4 bases from V and 4 bases from J, leaving 9 bases between. Germline-derived CDR1 and CDR2 are SGHRS and YFSETQ. CDR3 length: 13 amino acids. CDR3 in DNA: TGCGCCAGCAGCGCCGGACAGAATCAGCCCCAGCATTTT. It yields the protein CASSAGQNQPQHF.

The chain recombines TRBV25-1 with TRBJ1-1; D call uncertain. The V gene's germline CDR1 is MGHDK and CDR2 SYGVNS. V was cut by 3 bases and J by 7 bases, with 6 bases left in between. The CDR3 spans 11 residues. CDR3 sequence (DNA): TGTGCCAGCAGTGATCCCCTTGAAGCTTTCTTT. Residues: CASSDPLEAFF.

The genes are TRBV6-5 and TRBJ2-7, with D unclear. CDR1 is MNHEY, CDR2 SVGAGI, per germline. Trimming took off 5 bases at V and 3 bases at J, with 11 bases between the two ends. The CDR3 contains 13 residues. CDR3 sequence: CASSDNHLYEQYF. The CDR3 DNA reads TGTGCCAGCAGTGACAACCACCTCTACGAGCAGTACTTC.

This clone was detected a few times. The CDR3 spells CASSLRSGSGGNTIYF. The DNA of the CDR3 is TGTGCCAGCAGCCTTCGTTCGGGATCGGGGGGAAACACCATATATTTT. The chain joins TRBV5-6 to TRBJ1-3, with unresolved D. Trimming took off 4 bases at V and 4 bases at J, with 18 bases between the two ends. CDR1 and CDR2 from the germline V gene are SGHDT and YYEEEE. This CDR3 comprises 16 residues.

This clone was recorded a few times. The chain links TRBV6-5 to TRBJ2-7; 13 bases agree with TRBD2. V gave up 4 bases and J gave up 7 bases; unmatched junction bases: 7. CDR3 length: 15 amino acids. Germline V lookup: CDR1 MNHEY, CDR2 SVGAGI. The CDR3 DNA follows: TGTGCCAGCAGTTCACGCGGACTAGCGGGAGTTGAGCAGTACTTC. It yields the protein CASSSRGLAGVEQYF.

This chain joins TRBV18 and TRBJ1-1, with TRBD1 matching 9 bases. This CDR3 has 15 residues. Germline CDR1 is KGHSH and CDR2 is LQKENI. With V trimmed by 4 bases and J by 1 base, 4 bases remained unmatched. Here the CDR3 DNA reads TGTGCCAGCTCACTACTGACAGGGGGGAACACTGAAGCTTTCTTT. It codes for CASSLLTGGNTEAFF.

The chain links TRBV11-2 to TRBJ2-7; D not certain. Germline CDR1 SGHAT, CDR2 FQNNGV. Trimming pared 3 bases from V and 3 bases from J, leaving 6 bases between. The CDR3 is 12 amino acids. Here the CDR3 DNA reads TGTGCCAGCAGCTTTTCCCGCTACGAGCAGTACTTC. Amino acids: CASSFSRYEQYF.

The rearrangement joins TRBV29-1 to TRBJ2-3, with 7 bases aligning to TRBD2. The germline CDR1 and CDR2 sequences are SQVTM and ANQGSEA. V lost 0 bases, J lost 5 bases, and 14 bases stayed unmatched. CDR3 length equals 17 residues. The CDR3 DNA follows: TGCAGCGTTGAAGATTTTTTAGGAGGGAGGGTAATAGATACGCAGTATTTT. It is translated as CSVEDFLGGRVIDTQYF.

The rearrangement links TRBV5-4 to TRBJ1-3, with unresolved D. Looked up from germline, CDR1 is SGHNT and CDR2 is YYREEE (reference sequence). This CDR3 is built from 11 residues. V was trimmed by 7 bases and J by 4 bases, leaving 6 bases between them. In DNA form, the CDR3 reads TGTGCCAGCTACAACGGAAACACCATATATTTT. It yields the protein CASYNGNTIYF.

This clone is a singleton in its sample. The J gene is TRBJ1-3, the V gene TRBV13; D uncertain. The CDR3 is 16 amino acids. Trimming took 5 bases from V and 4 from J, leaving 18 bases between them. Germline CDR1 reads PRHDT; CDR2 reads FYEKMQ (reference sequence). For the CDR3, the DNA is TGTGCCAGCAGCCGTGTGGACCGGGAAATCGGAAACACCATATATTTT. It codes for CASSRVDREIGNTIYF.